This T cell receptor beta chain was observed in a study of T cells after yellow fever vaccination. The study, taken as a whole, reports: Once the booster was given, most primary-vaccination clones reappeared, at approximately 97% for CD4 and roughly 85% for CD8.

5'RACE template switching added a universal primer site and UMIs to TCR cDNA. TCRdb reprocessed the 5' RACE reads with MiXCR, giving one entry per CDR3 protein. In the table there are hundreds of thousands of distinct CDR3 sequences, approximately 13% of which are singletons. Concerning this clonotype: Its antigen is unknown.

The CDR3 runs 14 residues. Trimming took off 4 bases at V and 7 bases at J, with 13 bases between the two ends. CDR1 and CDR2 (germline): MNHEY, SVGAGI. V gene TRBV6-5 combines with J gene TRBJ1-4; tentative D call: TRBD1 (6 bases). The sequencing used PBMCs, collected on the day of the yellow fever booster vaccination. The sequence was obtained from a man aged 30-40 years who received the YFV17D yellow fever vaccine. The chain's CDR3 is CASSSGGRVEKLFF. The CDR3, as DNA: TGTGCCAGCAGTTCCGGGGGGCGCGTTGAAAAACTGTTTTTT.